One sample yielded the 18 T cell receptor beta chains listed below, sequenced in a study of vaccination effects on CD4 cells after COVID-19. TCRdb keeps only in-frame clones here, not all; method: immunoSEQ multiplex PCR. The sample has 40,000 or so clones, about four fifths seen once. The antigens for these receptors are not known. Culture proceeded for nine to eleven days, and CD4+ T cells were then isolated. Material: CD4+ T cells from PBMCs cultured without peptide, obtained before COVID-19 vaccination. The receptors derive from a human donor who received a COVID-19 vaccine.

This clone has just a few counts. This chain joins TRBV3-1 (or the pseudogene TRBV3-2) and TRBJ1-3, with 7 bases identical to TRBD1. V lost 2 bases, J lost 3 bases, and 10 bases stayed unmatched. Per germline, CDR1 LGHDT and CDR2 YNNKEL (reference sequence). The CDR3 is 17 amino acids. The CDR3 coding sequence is TGTGCCAGCAGCCAACCAATTTACAGGGGTAATGGAAACACCATATATTTT. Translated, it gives CASSQPIYRGNGNTIYF.

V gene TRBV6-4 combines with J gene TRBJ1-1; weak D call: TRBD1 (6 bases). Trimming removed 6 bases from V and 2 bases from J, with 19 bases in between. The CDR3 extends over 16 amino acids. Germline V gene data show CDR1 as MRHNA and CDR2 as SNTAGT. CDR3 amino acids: CASREGGGAVNTEAFF. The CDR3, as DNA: TGTGCCAGCAGAGAAGGAGGGGGGGCCGTCAACACTGAAGCTTTCTTT.

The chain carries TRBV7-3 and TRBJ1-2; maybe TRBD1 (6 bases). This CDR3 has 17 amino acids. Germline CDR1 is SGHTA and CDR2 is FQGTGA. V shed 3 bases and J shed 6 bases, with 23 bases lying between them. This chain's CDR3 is CASSFLGQPLLKDGYTF. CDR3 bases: TGTGCCAGCAGCTTTTTAGGACAGCCGCTCTTAAAGGATGGCTACACCTTC.

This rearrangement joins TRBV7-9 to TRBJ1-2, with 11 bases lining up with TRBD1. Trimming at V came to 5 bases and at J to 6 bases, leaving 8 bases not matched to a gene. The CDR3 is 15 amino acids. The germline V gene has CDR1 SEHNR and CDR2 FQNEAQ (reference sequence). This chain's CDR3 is CASSLGTGGGDGYTF. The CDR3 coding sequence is TGTGCCAGCAGCCTTGGGACAGGGGGTGGTGATGGCTACACCTTC. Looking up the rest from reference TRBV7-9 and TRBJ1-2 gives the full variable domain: DTGVSQNPRHKITKRGQNVTFRCDPISEHNRLYWYRQTLGQGPEFLTYFQNEAQLEKSRLLSDRFSAERPKGSFSTLEIQRTEQGDSAMYLCASSLGTGGGDGYTFGSGTRLTVV.

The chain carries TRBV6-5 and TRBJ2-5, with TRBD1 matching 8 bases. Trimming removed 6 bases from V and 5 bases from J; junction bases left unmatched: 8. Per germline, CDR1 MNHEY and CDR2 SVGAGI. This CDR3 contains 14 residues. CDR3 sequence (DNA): TGTGCCAGCAGGCCACGACAGGGGCACGAGACCCAGTACTTC. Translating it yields CASRPRQGHETQYF.

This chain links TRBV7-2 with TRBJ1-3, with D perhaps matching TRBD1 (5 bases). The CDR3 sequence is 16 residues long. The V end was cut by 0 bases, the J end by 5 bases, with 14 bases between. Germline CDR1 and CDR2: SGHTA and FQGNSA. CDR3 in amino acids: CASSLAMRGGRNTIYF. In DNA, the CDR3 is TGTGCCAGCAGCTTAGCGATGAGGGGAGGAAGAAACACCATATATTTT. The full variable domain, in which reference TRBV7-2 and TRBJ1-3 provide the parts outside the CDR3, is GAGVSQSPSNKVTEKGKDVELRCDPISGHTALYWYRQSLGQGLEFLIYFQGNSAPDKSGLPSDRFSAERTGGSVSTLTIQRTQQEDSAVYLCASSLAMRGGRNTIYFGEGSWLTVV.

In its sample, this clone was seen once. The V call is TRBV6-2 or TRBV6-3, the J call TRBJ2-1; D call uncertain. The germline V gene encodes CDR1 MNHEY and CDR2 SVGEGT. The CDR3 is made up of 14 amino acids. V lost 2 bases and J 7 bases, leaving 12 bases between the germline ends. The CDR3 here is CASSYRQSWNEQFF. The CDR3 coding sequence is TGTGCCAGCAGTTACCGGCAGTCTTGGAATGAGCAGTTCTTC.

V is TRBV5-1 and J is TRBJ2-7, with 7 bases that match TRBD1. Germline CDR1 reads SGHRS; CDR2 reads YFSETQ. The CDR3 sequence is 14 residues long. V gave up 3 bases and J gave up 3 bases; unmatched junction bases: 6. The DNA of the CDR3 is TGCGCCAGCAGCTCCTCGACAGGGAACTACGAGCAGTACGTC. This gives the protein CASSSSTGNYEQYV.

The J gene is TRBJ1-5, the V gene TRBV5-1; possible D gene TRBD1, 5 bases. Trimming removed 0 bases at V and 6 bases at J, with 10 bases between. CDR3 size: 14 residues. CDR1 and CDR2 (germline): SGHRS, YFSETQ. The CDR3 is CASSLGDWGQPQHF. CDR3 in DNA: TGCGCCAGCAGCTTGGGGGACTGGGGTCAGCCCCAGCATTTT.

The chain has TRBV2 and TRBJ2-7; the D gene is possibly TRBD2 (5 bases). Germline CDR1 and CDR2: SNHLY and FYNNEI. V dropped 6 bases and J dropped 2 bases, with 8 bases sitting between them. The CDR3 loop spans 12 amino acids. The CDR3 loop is CASRPGTYEQYV. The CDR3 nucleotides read TGTGCCAGCAGACCCGGGACCTACGAGCAGTACGTC.

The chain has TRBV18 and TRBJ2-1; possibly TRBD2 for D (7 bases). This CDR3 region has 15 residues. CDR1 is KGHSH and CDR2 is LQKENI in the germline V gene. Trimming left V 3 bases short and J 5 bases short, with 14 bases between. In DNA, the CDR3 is TGTGCCAGCTCACCGGTCGGCGGGGGCGACAATGAGCAGTTCTTC. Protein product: CASSPVGGGDNEQFF.

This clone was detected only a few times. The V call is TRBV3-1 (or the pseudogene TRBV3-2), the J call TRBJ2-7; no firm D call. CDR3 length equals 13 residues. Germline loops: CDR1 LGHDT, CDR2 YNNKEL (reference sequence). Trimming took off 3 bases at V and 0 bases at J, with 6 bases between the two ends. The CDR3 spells CASSHSYSYEQYV. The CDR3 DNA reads TGTGCCAGCAGCCACTCCTACTCCTACGAGCAGTACGTC.

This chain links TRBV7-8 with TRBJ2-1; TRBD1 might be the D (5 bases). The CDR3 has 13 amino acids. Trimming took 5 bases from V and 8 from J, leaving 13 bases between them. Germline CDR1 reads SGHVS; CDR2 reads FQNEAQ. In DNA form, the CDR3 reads TGTGCCAGCAGCCAAGTTCAACAGGATGAGCAGTTCTTC. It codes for CASSQVQQDEQFF. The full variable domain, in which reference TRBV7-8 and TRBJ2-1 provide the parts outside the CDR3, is GAGVSQSPRYKVAKRGQDVALRCDPISGHVSLFWYQQALGQGPEFLTYFQNEAQLDKSGLPSDRFFAERPEGSVSTLKIQRTQQEDSAVYLCASSQVQQDEQFFGPGTRLTVL.

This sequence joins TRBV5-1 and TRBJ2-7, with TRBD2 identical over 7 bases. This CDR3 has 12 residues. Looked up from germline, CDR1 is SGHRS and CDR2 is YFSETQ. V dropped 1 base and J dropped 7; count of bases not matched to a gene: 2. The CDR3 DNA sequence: TGCGCCAGCAGCTTGTCGGGGGGTGAGCAGTACGTC. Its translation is CASSLSGGEQYV.

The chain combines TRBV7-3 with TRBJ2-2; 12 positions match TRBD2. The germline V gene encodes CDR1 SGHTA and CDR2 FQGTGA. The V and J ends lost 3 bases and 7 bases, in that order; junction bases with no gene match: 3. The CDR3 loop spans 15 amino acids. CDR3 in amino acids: CASSFTSGGYGELFF. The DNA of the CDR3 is TGTGCCAGCAGCTTTACTAGCGGGGGGTACGGGGAGCTGTTTTTT.

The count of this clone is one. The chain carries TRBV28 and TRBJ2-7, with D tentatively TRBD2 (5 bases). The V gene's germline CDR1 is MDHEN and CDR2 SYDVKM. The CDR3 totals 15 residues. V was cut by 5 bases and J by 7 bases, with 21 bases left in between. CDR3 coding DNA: TGTGCCAGCAGTCGACCCCTCCCGGGATTGGGGGAGCAGTACGTC. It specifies CASSRPLPGLGEQYV.

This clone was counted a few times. CDR3 amino acids: CASSFAGLVSYEQYV. CDR3 sequence (DNA): TGTGCCAGCAGCTTCGCGGGACTAGTCTCCTACGAGCAGTACGTC. This chain connects TRBV7-3 to TRBJ2-7; 8 bases are shared with TRBD2. Germline CDR1 and CDR2: SGHTA and FQGTGA. Germline trimming cut 3 bases from V and 0 bases from J; bases unmatched to any gene: 4. The CDR3 totals 15 residues.

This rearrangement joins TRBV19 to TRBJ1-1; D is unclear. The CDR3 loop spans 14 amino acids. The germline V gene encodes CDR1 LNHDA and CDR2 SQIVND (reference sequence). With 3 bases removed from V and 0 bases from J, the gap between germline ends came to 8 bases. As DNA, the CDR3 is TGTGCCAGTAGTATCGGGCAGTTGAACACTGAAGCTTTCTTT. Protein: CASSIGQLNTEAFF.